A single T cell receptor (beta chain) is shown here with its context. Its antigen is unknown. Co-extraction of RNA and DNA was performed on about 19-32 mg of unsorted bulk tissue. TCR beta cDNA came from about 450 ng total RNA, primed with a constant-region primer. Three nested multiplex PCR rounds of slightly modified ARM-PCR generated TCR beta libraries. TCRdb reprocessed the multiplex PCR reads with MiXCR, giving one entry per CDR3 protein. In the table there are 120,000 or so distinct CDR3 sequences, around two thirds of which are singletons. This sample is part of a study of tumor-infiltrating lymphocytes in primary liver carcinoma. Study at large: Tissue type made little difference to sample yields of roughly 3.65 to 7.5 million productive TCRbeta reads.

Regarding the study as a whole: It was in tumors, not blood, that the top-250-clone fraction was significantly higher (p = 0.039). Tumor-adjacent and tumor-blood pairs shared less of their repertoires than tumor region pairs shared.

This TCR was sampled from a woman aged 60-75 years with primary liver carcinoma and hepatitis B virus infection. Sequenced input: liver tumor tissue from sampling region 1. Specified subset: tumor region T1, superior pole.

CDR3 region: CAGTKVVGEQFF. In DNA, the CDR3 is TGTGCCGGCACCAAAGTAGTGGGCGAGCAGTTCTTC. The rearrangement joins TRBV28 to TRBJ2-1; D gene unclear. Germline loops: CDR1 MDHEN, CDR2 SYDVKM. The V and J ends lost 11 bases and 10 bases respectively, with 18 bases between them. The CDR3 is made up of 12 amino acids.